The entry that follows covers one TCR beta chain sequence. The antigen remains undetermined. The source material, RNA transcripts, was used to amplify TCR beta CDR3 regions. The HTBI set primed first-round TCR CDR3 RT-PCR. TCRdb used MiXCR to reprocess the multiplex PCR reads, holding one entry per CDR3 protein. The sample records over 250,000 distinct CDR3 sequences, over 15% being singletons. This CDR3 has 15 amino acids. The germline V and J ends were trimmed by 3 bases and 0 bases, with 12 bases remaining between them. CDR1 is SGHRS, CDR2 YFSETQ, per germline. The data were taken from a study of T cells in Graves' hyperthyroidism and ophthalmopathy. Diagnosis relied on clinical symptoms, serum thyroxine and TRAb, thyroid ultrasound and orbital computed tomography. Regarding the study as a whole: Expanded thyroid clonotypes (above 0.001) were mostly also found in blood.

This sequence joins TRBV5-1 and TRBJ1-1; D not resolved. Sequenced input: blood. The source of this sequence is a woman aged 55-75 years with Graves' ophthalmopathy. CDR3 sequence reads: CASSSLVGMNTEAFF. The CDR3 region has the DNA TGCGCCAGCAGCTCCTTGGTAGGGATGAACACTGAAGCTTTCTTT.